The T cell receptor beta chain described here comes from a study of blood T cell dynamics during melanoma immunotherapy. Sequenced by immunoSEQ multiplex PCR; TCRdb stores in-frame clones only, minus some. The sample holds about 7,600 clones; more than 75% are singletons and the top ten take roughly 5.5%. Time point of the sample: week 3, after first cycle of checkpoint inhibitor. The CDR3 contains 14 residues. Germline V gene sequence: CDR1 MNHNS, CDR2 SASEGT. With 7 bases clipped from V and 4 bases from J, the junction kept 9 bases outside the gene matches. The TCR originated in a human donor with melanoma. The chain is built from TRBV6-1 and TRBJ1-2, with 7 bases identical to TRBD1. Sequenced material: blood, taken from a patient treated with checkpoint blockade. The CDR3 region has the DNA TGTGCCAGCATAGGACAGGTAGTCTCCTATGGCTACACCTTC. Protein sequence: CASIGQVVSYGYTF.